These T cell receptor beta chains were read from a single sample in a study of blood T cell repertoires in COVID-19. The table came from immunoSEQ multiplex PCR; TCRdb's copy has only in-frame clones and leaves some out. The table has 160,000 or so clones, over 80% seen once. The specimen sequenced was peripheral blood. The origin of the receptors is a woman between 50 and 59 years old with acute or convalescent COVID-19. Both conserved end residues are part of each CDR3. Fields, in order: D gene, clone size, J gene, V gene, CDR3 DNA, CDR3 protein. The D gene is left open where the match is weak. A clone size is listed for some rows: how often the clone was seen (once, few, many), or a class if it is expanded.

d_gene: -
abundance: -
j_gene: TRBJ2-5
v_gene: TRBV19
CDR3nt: TGTGCCAGTAGTAGCCGGGACTTCGTTGAGACCCAGTACTTC
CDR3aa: CASSSRDFVETQYF

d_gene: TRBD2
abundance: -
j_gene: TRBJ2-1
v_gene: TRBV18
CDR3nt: TGTGCCAGCTCCCGCGGGGAGGGCTACAATGAGCAGTTCTTC
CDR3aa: CASSRGEGYNEQFF

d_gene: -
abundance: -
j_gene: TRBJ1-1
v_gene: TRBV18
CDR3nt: TGTGCCAGCTCAGGAGTTGGGAACACTGAAGCTTTCTTT
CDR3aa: CASSGVGNTEAFF

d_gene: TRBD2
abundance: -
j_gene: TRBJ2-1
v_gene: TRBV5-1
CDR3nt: TGCGCCAGCAGCTCCGTTTTAGCGGGGACCTACAATGAGCAGTTCTTC
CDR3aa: CASSSVLAGTYNEQFF

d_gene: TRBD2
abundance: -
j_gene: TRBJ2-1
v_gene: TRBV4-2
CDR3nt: TGTGCCAGCAGCCAAGAACCACTAGCGGGGGGGTATGAGCAGTTCTTC
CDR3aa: CASSQEPLAGGYEQFF

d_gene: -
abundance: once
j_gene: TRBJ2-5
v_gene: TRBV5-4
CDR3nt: TGTGCCAGCAGCTTAGGGGGGGTTCTTGAGACCCAGTACTTC
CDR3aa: CASSLGGVLETQYF

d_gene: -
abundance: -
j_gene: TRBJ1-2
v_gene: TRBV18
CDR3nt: TGTGCCAGCTCACTCTCAATGGAGCTCAACTATGGCTACACCTTC
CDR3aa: CASSLSMELNYGYTF

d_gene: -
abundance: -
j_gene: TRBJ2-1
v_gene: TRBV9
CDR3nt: TGTGCCAGCAGCGTGGAGGGCCCCTACAATGAGCAGTTCTTC
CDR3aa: CASSVEGPYNEQFF

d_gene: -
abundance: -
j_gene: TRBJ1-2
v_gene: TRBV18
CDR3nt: TGTGCCAGCTCACCCCCGTCTAGTAACTTCTATGGCTACACCTTC
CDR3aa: CASSPPSSNFYGYTF

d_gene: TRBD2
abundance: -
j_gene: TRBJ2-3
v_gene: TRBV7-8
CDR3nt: TGTGCCAGCAGCTTTAGCGGGCCTCAGGGAGATACGCAGTATTTT
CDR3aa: CASSFSGPQGDTQYF

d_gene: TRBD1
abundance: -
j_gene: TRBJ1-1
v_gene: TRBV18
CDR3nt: TGTGCCAGCTCACCCACGGGCTCTGGGACAGCGAACACTGAAGCTTTCTTT
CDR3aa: CASSPTGSGTANTEAFF

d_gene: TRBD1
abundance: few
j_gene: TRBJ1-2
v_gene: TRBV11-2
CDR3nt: TGTGCCAGCAGCTACTCGACAGGGGAGTCGTCGGGCTACACCTTC
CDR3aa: CASSYSTGESSGYTF

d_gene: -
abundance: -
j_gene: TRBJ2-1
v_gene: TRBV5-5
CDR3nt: TGTGCCAGCAGCTTAGGGACTTTCTCCTACAATGAGCAGTTCTTC
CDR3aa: CASSLGTFSYNEQFF

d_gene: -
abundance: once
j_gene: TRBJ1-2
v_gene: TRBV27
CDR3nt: TGTGCCAGCAGCCCTGGTGGACAAAACTATGGCTACACCTTC
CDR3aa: CASSPGGQNYGYTF

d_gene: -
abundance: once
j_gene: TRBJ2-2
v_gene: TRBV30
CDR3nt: TGTGCCTGGAGGTTGGGGGGGCTCAACACCGGGGAGCTGTTTTTT
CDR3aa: CAWRLGGLNTGELFF